This TCR beta chain derives from a study of blood T cell repertoires in COVID-19. Participants were aged about 18 to 89 years, lived in over 20 US areas, and enrolled virtually. Participants had their cohort set by participant-reported clinical history. Libraries were prepared by immunoSEQ multiplex PCR; TCRdb keeps only in-frame clonotypes and omits some of them. This sample has fewer than 350,000 clones, with 88% found just once. The CDR3 runs to 17 residues. The germline CDR1 and CDR2 sequences are SGHTS and YDEGEE. Trimming took 0 bases from V and 0 from J, leaving 15 bases between them. V is TRBV5-8 and J is TRBJ1-1; D is undetermined. This clonotype originated in a young woman who had been exposed to COVID-19. Sequencing input: PBMCs or T cells enriched from blood (not recorded which). This chain's CDR3 is CASSLAWQAPMNTEAFF. The CDR3 DNA follows: TGTGCCAGCAGCTTGGCCTGGCAGGCACCCATGAACACTGAAGCTTTCTTT.